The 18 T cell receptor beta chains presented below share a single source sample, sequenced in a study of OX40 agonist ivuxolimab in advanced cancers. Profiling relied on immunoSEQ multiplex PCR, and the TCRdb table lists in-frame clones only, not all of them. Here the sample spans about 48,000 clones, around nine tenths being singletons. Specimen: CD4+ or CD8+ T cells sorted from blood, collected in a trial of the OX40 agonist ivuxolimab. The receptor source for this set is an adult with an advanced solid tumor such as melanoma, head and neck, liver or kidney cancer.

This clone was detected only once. This CDR3 is CSATPSRDRDPYEQYF. The CDR3 coding sequence is TGCAGCGCCACCCCCTCCCGGGACAGAGATCCTTACGAGCAGTACTTC. J is TRBJ2-7 and V is TRBV29-1, with 7 bases matching TRBD1. J lost 4 bases, V lost 7 bases, and 19 bases had no gene match. CDR3 length: 16 residues. In germline, CDR1 is SQVTM, CDR2 ANQGSEA.

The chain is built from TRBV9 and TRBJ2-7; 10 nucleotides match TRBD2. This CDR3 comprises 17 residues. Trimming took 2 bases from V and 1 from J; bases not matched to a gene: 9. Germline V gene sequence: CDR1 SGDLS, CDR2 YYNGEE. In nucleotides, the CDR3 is TGTGCCAGCAGCGTTGAGGAACGGACTAGCGGTTCCTACGAGCAGTACTTC. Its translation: CASSVEERTSGSYEQYF.

The CDR3 region has the DNA TGTGCCAGCAGCTTAAGGGGGGGGTTCCCCATCTATGGCTACACCTTC. Translation: CASSLRGGFPIYGYTF. The V gene is TRBV7-9, the J gene TRBJ1-2; D may be TRBD1 (6 bases). CDR3 length equals 16 residues. V lost 2 bases to trimming and J lost 4 bases, with 17 bases between them. Germline V CDR1 and CDR2: SEHNR, FQNEAQ (reference sequence).

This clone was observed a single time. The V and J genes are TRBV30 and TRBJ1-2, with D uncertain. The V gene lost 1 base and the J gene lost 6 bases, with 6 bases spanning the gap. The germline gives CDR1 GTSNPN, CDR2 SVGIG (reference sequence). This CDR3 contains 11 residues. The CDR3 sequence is CAWSGNNGYTF. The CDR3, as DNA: TGTGCCTGGAGTGGGAATAATGGCTACACCTTC.

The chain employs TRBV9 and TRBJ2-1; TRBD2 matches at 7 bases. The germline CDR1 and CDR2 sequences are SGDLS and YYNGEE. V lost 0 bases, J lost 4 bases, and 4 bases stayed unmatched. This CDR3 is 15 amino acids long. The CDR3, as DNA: TGTGCCAGCAGCGTAGGGGGACTAACTTACAATGAGCAGTTCTTC. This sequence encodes CASSVGGLTYNEQFF.

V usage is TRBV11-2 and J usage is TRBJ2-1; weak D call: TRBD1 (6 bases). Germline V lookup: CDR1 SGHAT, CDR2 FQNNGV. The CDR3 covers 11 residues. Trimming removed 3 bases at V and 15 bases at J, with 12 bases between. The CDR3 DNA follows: TGTGCCAGCAGCTTGCAGGGGATTCGGTTCTTC. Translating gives CASSLQGIRFF.

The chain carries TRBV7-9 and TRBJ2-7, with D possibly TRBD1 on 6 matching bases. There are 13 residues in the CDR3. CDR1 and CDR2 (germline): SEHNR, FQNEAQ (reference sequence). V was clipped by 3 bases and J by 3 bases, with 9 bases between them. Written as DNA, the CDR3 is TGTGCCAGCAGCTTCCTACAGGGCTACGAGCAGTACTTC. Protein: CASSFLQGYEQYF.

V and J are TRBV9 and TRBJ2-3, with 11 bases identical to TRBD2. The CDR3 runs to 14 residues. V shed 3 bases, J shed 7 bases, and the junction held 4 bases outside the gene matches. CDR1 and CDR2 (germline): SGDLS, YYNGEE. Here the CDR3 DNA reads TGTGCCAGCAGCGGAAGACTAGCGGGGTATACGCAGTATTTT. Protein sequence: CASSGRLAGYTQYF.

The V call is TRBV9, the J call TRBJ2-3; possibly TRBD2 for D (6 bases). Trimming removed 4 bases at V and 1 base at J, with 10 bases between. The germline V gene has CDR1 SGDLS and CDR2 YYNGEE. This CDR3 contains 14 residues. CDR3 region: CASSPGAGTDTQYF. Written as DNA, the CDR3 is TGTGCCAGCAGCCCGGGAGCCGGCACAGATACGCAGTATTTT.

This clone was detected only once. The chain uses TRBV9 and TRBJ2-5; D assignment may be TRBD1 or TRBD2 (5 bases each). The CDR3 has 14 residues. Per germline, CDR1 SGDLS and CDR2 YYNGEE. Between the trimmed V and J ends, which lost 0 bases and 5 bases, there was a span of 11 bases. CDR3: CASSVVPEGETQYF. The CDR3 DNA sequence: TGTGCCAGCAGCGTAGTTCCCGAGGGGGAGACCCAGTACTTC.

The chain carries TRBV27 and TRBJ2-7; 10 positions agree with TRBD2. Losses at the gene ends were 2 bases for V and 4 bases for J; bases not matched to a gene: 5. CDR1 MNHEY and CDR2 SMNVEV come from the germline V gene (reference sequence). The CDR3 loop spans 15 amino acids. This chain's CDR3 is CASSLAASGSYEQYF. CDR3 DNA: TGTGCCAGCAGTTTAGCGGCTAGCGGGAGTTACGAGCAGTACTTC.

The CDR3: CASSTFGTAYGYTF. The CDR3 DNA sequence: TGTGCCAGCAGTACATTCGGGACCGCCTACGGCTACACCTTC. J is TRBJ1-2 and V is TRBV27, with D tentatively TRBD1 (5 bases). V lost 5 bases, J lost 8 bases, and 18 bases lay in between. The CDR3 extends over 14 amino acids. Germline lookup yields CDR1 MNHEY and CDR2 SMNVEV (reference sequence).

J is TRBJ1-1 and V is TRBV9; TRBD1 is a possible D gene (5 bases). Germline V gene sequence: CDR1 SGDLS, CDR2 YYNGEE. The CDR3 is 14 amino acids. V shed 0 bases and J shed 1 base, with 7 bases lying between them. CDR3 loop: CASSVVGGNTEAFF. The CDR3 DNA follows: TGTGCCAGCAGCGTAGTGGGGGGGAACACTGAAGCTTTCTTT. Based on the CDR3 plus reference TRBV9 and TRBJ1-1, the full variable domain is DSGVTQTPKHLITATGQRVTLRCSPRSGDLSVYWYQQSLDQGLQFLIQYYNGEERAKGNILERFSAQQFPDLHSELNLSSLELGDSALYFCASSVVGGNTEAFFGQGTRLTVV.

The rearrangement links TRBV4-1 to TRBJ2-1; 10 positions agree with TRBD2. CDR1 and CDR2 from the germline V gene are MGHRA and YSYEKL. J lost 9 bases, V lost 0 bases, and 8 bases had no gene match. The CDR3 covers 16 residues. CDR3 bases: TGCGCCAGCAGCCAAGAAGGAACTAGCGGGAATACTGAGCAGTTCTTC. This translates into CASSQEGTSGNTEQFF.

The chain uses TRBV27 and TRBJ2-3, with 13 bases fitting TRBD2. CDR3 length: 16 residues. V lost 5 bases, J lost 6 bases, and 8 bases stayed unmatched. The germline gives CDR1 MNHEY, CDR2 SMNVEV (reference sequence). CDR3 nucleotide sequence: TGTGCCAGCAGTCGAGGGACTAGCGGGAAGAGGGATACGCAGTATTTT. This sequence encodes CASSRGTSGKRDTQYF.

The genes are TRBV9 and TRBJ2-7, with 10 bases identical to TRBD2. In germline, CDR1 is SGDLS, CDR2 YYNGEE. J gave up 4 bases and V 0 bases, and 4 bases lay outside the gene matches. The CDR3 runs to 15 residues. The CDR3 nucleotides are TGTGCCAGCAGCGTAGAGGCTAGCGGGAGTTACGAGCAGTACTTC. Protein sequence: CASSVEASGSYEQYF. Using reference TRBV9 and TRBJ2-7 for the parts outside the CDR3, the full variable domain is DSGVTQTPKHLITATGQRVTLRCSPRSGDLSVYWYQQSLDQGLQFLIQYYNGEERAKGNILERFSAQQFPDLHSELNLSSLELGDSALYFCASSVEASGSYEQYFGPGTRLTVT.

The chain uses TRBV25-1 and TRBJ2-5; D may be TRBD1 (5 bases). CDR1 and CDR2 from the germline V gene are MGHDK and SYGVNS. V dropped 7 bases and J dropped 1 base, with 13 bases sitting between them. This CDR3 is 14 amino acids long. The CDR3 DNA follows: TGTGCCAGCAACTGGGGCGAGGCCCAAGAGACCCAGTACTTC. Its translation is CASNWGEAQETQYF.

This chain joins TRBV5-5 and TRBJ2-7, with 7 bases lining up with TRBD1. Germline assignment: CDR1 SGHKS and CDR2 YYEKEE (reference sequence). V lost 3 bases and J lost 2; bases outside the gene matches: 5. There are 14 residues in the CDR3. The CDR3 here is CASSSPGTAYEQYF. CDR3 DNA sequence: TGTGCCAGCAGCTCCCCTGGGACAGCCTACGAGCAGTACTTC.